This TCR beta chain was documented in a study of cytomegalovirus exposure and HLA in healthy donors. Study overall: An earlier analysis found 117 million unique TCR beta sequences from around 180 million T cells.

Although they were nominally healthy when sampled, donors likely had unrecorded immune exposures. About this clone itself: What it binds is unknown.

The study, taken as a whole, reports: Many donors shared some public TCRs, even though most TCR sequences were rare. Among the CMV-associated chains, a few were confirmed in vitro as specific for CMV antigens.

Amplification used 60 Vbeta primers and 13 Jbeta primers. Assay used: immunoSEQ multiplex PCR; TCRdb lists only in-frame clones, some missing. The sample comprises around 150,000 clones, around 80% of which are singletons, and around 9.1% rests with the top ten. J was trimmed by 4 bases and V by 4 bases; bases with no gene match: 12. The CDR3 consists of 16 residues. CDR1 and CDR2 from the germline V gene are MDHEN and SYDVKM. What was sequenced was PBMCs. The chain carries TRBV28 and TRBJ2-7; 8 nucleotides line up with TRBD2. This clonotype originated in a male donor in good health and CMV-seropositive. CDR3 protein: CASSSSGTRGIYEQYF. CDR3 coding DNA: TGTGCCAGCAGTTCCTCCGGGACTAGGGGGATTTACGAGCAGTACTTC.